The rows below give T cell receptor beta chains drawn from one sample of a study of cytomegalovirus exposure and HLA in healthy donors. The method was immunoSEQ multiplex PCR; TCRdb's version includes in-frame clones alone and lacks a portion of them. The table records approximately 100,000 clones, approximately 76% of them present only once. Sequenced sample: PBMCs. The receptor source for this set is a middle-aged man in good health and CMV-seronegative. CDR3s include the opening cysteine and the closing phenylalanine or tryptophan. D genes are given only for firm matches. The size of a clone is reported for some rows only, either as once, few or many, or as a class for expanded clones.

>TRBJ1-4|-|-|TRBV5-6
CASTNLRGVGEKLFF
TGTGCCAGCACGAACCTTCGCGGGGTAGGCGAAAAACTGTTTTTT
>TRBJ2-6|-|-|TRBV27
CASSTPSSGANVLTF
TGTGCCAGCAGTACCCCTAGCTCTGGGGCCAACGTCCTGACTTTC
>TRBJ2-7|TRBD1|-|TRBV5-3
CARSLAVPGQGAHEQYF
TGTGCCAGAAGCTTGGCCGTCCCGGGACAGGGGGCCCACGAGCAGTACTTC
>TRBJ1-1|TRBD1|-|TRBV19
CASRLGQGITEAFF
TGTGCCAGTAGACTTGGACAGGGTATTACTGAAGCTTTCTTT
>TRBJ1-1|-|-|TRBV5-1
CASSWGRNTEAFF
TGCGCCAGCAGCTGGGGGCGGAACACTGAGGCTTTCTTT
>TRBJ1-2|-|-|TRBV6-4
CASRAPWAWQGYTF
TGTGCCAGCAGGGCTCCGTGGGCTTGGCAAGGCTACACCTTC
>TRBJ2-1|TRBD1|few|TRBV6-5
CASSYGTGETNEQFF
TGTGCCAGCAGTTACGGGACAGGGGAGACCAATGAGCAGTTCTTC
>TRBJ2-1|TRBD2|-|TRBV19
CASSTTGTRFPNEQFF
TGTGCCAGTAGCACAACCGGGACTAGATTCCCCAATGAGCAGTTCTTC
>TRBJ1-4|-|-|TRBV4-1
CASSQGRGASWPLNEKLFF
TGCGCCAGCAGCCAAGGCCGGGGGGCGTCATGGCCACTTAATGAAAAACTGTTTTTT
>TRBJ2-1|TRBD2|-|TRBV7-2
CASSLVAGNEQFF
TGTGCCAGCAGCTTAGTAGCGGGCAATGAGCAGTTCTTC
>TRBJ2-2|-|-|TRBV4-2
CASSQDRSRLTGELFF
TGTGCCAGCAGCCAAGATAGGAGCCGTCTGACCGGGGAGCTGTTTTTT
>TRBJ2-7|-|-|TRBV11-2
CASSLGGAGDEQYF
TGTGCCAGCAGCTTAGGGGGCGCTGGAGACGAGCAGTACTTC
>TRBJ2-7|TRBD1|once|TRBV19
CARSIKKGQIVYEQYF
TGTGCCCGTAGTATAAAGAAGGGACAGATCGTCTACGAGCAGTACTTC
>TRBJ2-5|-|once|TRBV15
CATSRGGITETQYF
TGTGCCACCAGCAGAGGGGGCATCACAGAGACCCAGTACTTC
>TRBJ2-3|-|once|TRBV27
CASSALLASGTDTQYF
TGTGCCAGCAGTGCCCTCTTGGCTAGCGGCACAGATACGCAGTATTTT
>TRBJ2-5|TRBD2|-|TRBV5-1
CASSLVGGGALETQYF
TGCGCCAGCAGCTTGGTTGGCGGGGGGGCATTGGAGACCCAGTACTTC
>TRBJ1-2|-|-|TRBV10-3
CAISDGGGKNYGYTF
TGTGCCATCAGTGACGGGGGGGGTAAAAACTATGGCTACACCTTC
>TRBJ2-3|TRBD2|-|TRBV29-1
CSVEGTSGGSTDTQYF
TGCAGCGTTGAAGGGACTAGCGGGGGGAGCACAGATACGCAGTATTTT
>TRBJ1-6|-|-|TRBV7-6
CASSKTASYNSPLHF
TGTGCCAGCAGCAAGACAGCCTCCTATAATTCACCCCTCCACTTT
>TRBJ2-5|-|-|TRBV5-4
CASSFGGEQETQYF
TGTGCCAGCAGCTTTGGCGGGGAGCAAGAGACCCAGTACTTC
>TRBJ2-7|-|-|TRBV6-5
CASSYQSAGYEQYF
TGTGCCAGCAGTTACCAATCTGCCGGCTACGAGCAGTACTTC
>TRBJ2-7|-|-|TRBV7-2
CASGGRTYEQYF
TGTGCCAGCGGGGGCAGGACCTACGAGCAGTACTTC
>TRBJ2-1|TRBD2|-|TRBV27
CASSLETSGGALTGNEQFF
TGTGCCAGCAGTTTAGAGACTAGCGGGGGGGCCCTTACTGGGAATGAGCAGTTCTTC
>TRBJ1-2|TRBD1|-|TRBV5-1
CASSSTGTGEWGYTF
TGCGCCAGCAGCTCCACCGGGACAGGGGAATGGGGCTACACCTTC
>TRBJ2-7|-|-|TRBV29-1
CSVAIRSNSYEQYF
TGCAGCGTTGCGATCCGGTCTAACTCCTACGAGCAGTACTTC